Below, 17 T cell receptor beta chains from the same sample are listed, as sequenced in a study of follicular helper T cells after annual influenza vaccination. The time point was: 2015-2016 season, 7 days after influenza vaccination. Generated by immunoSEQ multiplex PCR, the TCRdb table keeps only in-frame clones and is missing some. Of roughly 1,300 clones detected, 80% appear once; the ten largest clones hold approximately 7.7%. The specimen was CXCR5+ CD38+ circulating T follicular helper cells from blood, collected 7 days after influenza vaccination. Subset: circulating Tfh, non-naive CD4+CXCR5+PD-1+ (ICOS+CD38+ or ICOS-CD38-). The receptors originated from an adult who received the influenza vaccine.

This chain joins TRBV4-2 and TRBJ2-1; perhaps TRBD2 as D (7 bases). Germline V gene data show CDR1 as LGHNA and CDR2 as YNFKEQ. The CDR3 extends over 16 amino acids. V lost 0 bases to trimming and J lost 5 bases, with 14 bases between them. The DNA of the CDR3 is TGTGCCAGCAGCCAAGATAGGGGGGGGTCAAACAATGAGCAGTTCTTC. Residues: CASSQDRGGSNNEQFF.

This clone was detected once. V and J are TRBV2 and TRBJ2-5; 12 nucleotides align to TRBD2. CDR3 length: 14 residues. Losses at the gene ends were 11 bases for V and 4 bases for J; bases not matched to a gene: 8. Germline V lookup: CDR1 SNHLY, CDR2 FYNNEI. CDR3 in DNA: TGTGCCGCAAAAGGGACTAGCGGGCCAGAGACCCAGTACTTC. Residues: CAAKGTSGPETQYF.

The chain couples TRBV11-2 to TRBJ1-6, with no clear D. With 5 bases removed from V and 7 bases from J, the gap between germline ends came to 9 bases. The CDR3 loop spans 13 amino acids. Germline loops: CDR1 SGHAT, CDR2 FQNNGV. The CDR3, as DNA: TGTGCCAGCAGCCGAAATTCGAATTCACCCCTCCACTTT. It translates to CASSRNSNSPLHF.

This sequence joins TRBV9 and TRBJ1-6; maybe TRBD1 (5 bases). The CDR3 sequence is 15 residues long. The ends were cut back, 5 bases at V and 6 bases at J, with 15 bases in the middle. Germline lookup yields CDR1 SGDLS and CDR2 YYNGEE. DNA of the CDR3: TGTGCCAGCAGTTCTAGTGGGCAGGGTAATTCACCCCTCCACTTT. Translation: CASSSSGQGNSPLHF.

The CDR3 is CASKRDISYEQYF. The CDR3 DNA is TGCGCCAGTAAGAGGGACATCTCCTACGAGCAGTACTTC. The chain couples TRBV10-2 to TRBJ2-7, with D maybe TRBD1 (6 bases). Germline CDR1 WSHSY, CDR2 SAAADI. The CDR3 is 13 residues long. Trimming shortened V by 9 bases and J by 0 bases, and 12 bases separated the two germline ends.

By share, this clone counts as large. CDR3 nucleotides: TGTGCCAGCAGTGTCTATTTGGGGCGCGAGCAGTACTTC. It translates to CASSVYLGREQYF. This sequence joins TRBV2 and TRBJ2-7; tentative D call: TRBD1 (5 bases). The CDR3 spans 13 residues. V lost 4 bases to trimming and J lost 6 bases, with 13 bases between them. Germline values: CDR1 SNHLY, CDR2 FYNNEI.

CDR3 loop: CASSFGRITDTQYF. In DNA form, the CDR3 reads TGTGCCAGCAGCTTTGGCAGAATCACAGATACGCAGTATTTT. The gene calls are TRBV7-9 and TRBJ2-3; D not certain. Trimming took 3 bases from V and 2 from J, leaving 9 bases between them. The V gene's germline CDR1 is SEHNR and CDR2 FQNEAQ (reference sequence). CDR3 size: 14 residues.

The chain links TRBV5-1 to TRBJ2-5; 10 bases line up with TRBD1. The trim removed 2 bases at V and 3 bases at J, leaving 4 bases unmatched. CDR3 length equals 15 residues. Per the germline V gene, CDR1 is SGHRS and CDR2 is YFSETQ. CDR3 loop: CASSFTGTGEETQYF. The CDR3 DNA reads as TGCGCCAGCAGCTTTACCGGGACAGGGGAAGAGACCCAGTACTTC.

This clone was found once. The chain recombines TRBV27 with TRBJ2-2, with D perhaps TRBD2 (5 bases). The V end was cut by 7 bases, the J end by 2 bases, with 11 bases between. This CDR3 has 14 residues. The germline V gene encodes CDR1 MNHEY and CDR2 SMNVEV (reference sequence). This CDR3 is CASTRTVNTGELFF. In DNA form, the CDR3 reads TGTGCCAGCACCCGGACTGTTAACACCGGGGAGCTGTTTTTT.

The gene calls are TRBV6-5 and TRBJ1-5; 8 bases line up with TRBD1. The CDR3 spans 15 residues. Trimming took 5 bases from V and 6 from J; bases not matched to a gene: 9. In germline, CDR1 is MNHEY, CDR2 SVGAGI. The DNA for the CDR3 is TGTGCCAGCAGTCCGACGGGACAGGTTTCTCAGCCCCAGCATTTT. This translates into CASSPTGQVSQPQHF.

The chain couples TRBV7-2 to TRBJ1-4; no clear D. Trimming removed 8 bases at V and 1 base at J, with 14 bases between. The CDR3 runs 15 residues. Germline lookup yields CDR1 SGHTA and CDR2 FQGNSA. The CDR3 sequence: CASSLHAGTNEKLFF. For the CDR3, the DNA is TGTGCCAGCTCTCTCCATGCGGGAACTAATGAAAAACTGTTTTTT.

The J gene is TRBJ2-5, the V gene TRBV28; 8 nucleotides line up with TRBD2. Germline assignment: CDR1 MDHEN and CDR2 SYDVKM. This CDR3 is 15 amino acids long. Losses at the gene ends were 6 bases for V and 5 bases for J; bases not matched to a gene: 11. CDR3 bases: TGTGCCAGCAGGATCTTTGGCGGGGGGTTGGAGACCCAGTACTTC. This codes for CASRIFGGGLETQYF. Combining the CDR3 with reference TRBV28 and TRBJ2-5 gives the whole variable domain DVKVTQSSRYLVKRTGEKVFLECVQDMDHENMFWYRQDPGLGLRLIYFSYDVKMKEKGDIPEGYSVSREKKERFSLILESASTNQTSMYLCASRIFGGGLETQYFGPGTRLLVL.

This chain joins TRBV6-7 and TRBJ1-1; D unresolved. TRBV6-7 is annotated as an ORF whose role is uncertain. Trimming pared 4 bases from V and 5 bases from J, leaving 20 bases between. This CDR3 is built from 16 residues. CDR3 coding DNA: TGTGCCAGCAGTTTAGGGCCGTTGCAGAAGGAGACTGAAGCTTTCTTT. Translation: CASSLGPLQKETEAFF.

In nucleotides, the CDR3 is TGTGCCTGGCGTGGGGGGGGGCGTTCCGCTTACACAAACCAAGAGACCCAGTACTTC. Translation gives CAWRGGGRSAYTNQETQYF. The V gene is TRBV30, the J gene TRBJ2-5, with D possibly being TRBD2 (7 bases). V lost 5 bases and J 0 bases, leaving 28 bases between the germline ends. Germline CDR1 GTSNPN, CDR2 SVGIG (reference sequence). The CDR3 spans 19 residues.

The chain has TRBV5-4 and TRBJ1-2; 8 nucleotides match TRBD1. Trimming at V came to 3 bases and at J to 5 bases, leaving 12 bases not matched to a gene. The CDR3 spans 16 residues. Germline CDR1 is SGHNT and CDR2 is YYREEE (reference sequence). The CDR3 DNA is TGTGCCAGCAGCTCGCAGGGGGCACCCCCAAAATATGGCTACACCTTC. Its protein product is CASSSQGAPPKYGYTF.

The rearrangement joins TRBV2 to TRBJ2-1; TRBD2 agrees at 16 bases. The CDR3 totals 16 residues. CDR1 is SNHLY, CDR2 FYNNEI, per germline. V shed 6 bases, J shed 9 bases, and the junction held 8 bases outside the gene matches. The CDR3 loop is CASRVGTSGGAGEQFF. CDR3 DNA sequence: TGTGCCAGCAGGGTAGGGACTAGCGGGGGGGCCGGTGAGCAGTTCTTC.

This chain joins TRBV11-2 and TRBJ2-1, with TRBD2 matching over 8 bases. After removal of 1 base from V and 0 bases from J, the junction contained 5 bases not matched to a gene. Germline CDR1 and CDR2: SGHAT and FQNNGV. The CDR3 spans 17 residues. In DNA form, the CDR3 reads TGTGCCAGCAGCTTAGGTCGCGGGAGGAGCTCCTACAATGAGCAGTTCTTC. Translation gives CASSLGRGRSSYNEQFF.